These 4 T cell receptor beta chains originate from one sample sequenced in a study of T-cell memory formation after mild COVID-19. TCRdb re-analysed the 5' RACE reads in MiXCR, keeping a single row per CDR3 protein. The sample shows 580,000 or so distinct CDR3 sequences, around 16% of them seen only once. Specimen: PBMCs or a T cell subset sorted from them (not recorded which). These receptor sequences come from an adult woman who had mild COVID-19 (a few samples of this study predate the infection). Cell type and time point are not known.

This clonotype was seen a handful of times. The chain couples TRBV20-1 to TRBJ2-3; unclear D gene. Trimming removed 7 bases from V and 2 bases from J, with 13 bases in between. The CDR3 is made up of 13 amino acids. Per the germline V gene, CDR1 is DFQATT and CDR2 is SNEGSKA (reference sequence). CDR3 sequence reads: CSVRETHTDTQYF. CDR3 coding DNA: TGCAGTGTCCGTGAGACTCACACAGATACGCAGTATTTT.

This clonotype was recorded a few times. V gene TRBV24-1 combines with J gene TRBJ2-3; no clear D. From germline, CDR1 is KGHDR and CDR2 SFDVKD. The length of the CDR3 is 11 residues. Between the trimmed V and J ends, which lost 7 bases and 4 bases, there was a span of 5 bases. The CDR3 sequence: CATRHSDTQYF. For the CDR3, the DNA is TGTGCCACCAGACACTCAGATACGCAGTATTTT.

This rearrangement joins TRBV20-1 to TRBJ2-7; D unresolved. The CDR3 runs to 14 residues. Germline values: CDR1 DFQATT, CDR2 SNEGSKA (reference sequence). With 3 bases removed from V and 5 bases from J, the gap between germline ends came to 17 bases. CDR3 residues: CSARNYRAGDEQYF. The CDR3 DNA is TGCAGTGCTAGGAACTATAGGGCTGGTGACGAGCAGTACTTC.

The chain couples TRBV5-1 to TRBJ1-1; D remains unclear. Per germline, CDR1 SGHRS and CDR2 YFSETQ. V was shortened by 0 bases and J by 3 bases, with 15 bases between the two germline ends. CDR3 length equals 16 residues. The CDR3 DNA reads TGCGCCAGCAGCTTGGCCTTGGGGAGGTCGGACACTGAAGCTTTCTTT. It specifies CASSLALGRSDTEAFF.